Listed below are T cell receptor beta chains from one sample, sequenced in a study of early T cells in non-severe SARS-CoV-2 infection. TCRdb passed the 5' RACE reads through MiXCR, listing each CDR3 protein once. The sample lists some 32,000 distinct CDR3 sequences, about 3.9% seen once, with 8.2% in the top ten. Sequencing was done on a sample of whole blood. Every receptor here comes from an adult who was a healthcare worker with PCR-confirmed SARS-CoV-2 infection or an uninfected control (not recorded which). Each CDR3 is given with its conserved first and last residue. A D gene is named only where the DNA matches it firmly. Clone size is given for some rows only: seen once, a few or many times, or a class if the clone is expanded.

TRBV20-1	TRBJ2-4	.	many	CSVSSGGRAKNIQYF	TGCAGTGTCTCGTCGGGCGGTAGAGCCAAAAACATTCAGTACTTC
TRBV5-1	TRBJ2-7	.	few	CASSLSSATLGEQYF	TGCGCCAGCAGCTTGAGTAGCGCGACCTTAGGCGAGCAGTACTTC
TRBV5-5	TRBJ2-1	TRBD1	few	CASSSWDRGQFF	TGTGCCAGCAGCTCATGGGACAGGGGCCAGTTCTTC
TRBV11-2	TRBJ1-2	.	many	CASSYRTVDYGYTF	TGTGCCAGCAGTTACAGGACAGTCGATTATGGCTACACCTTC
TRBV12-5	TRBJ1-4	TRBD1	few	CASGSTGSTGEKLFF	TGTGCTAGTGGTTCGACAGGGTCAACGGGGGAAAAACTGTTTTTT
TRBV11-2	TRBJ1-2	.	.	CASSLSRASGYTF	TGTGCCAGCAGCTTAAGCAGGGCGTCCGGCTACACCTTC
TRBV27	TRBJ2-7	TRBD2	many	CASSLSGSAPYEQYF	TGTGCCAGCAGCCTCAGCGGGAGCGCCCCATACGAGCAGTACTTC
TRBV29-1	TRBJ2-1	.	many	CSVERGNEQFF	TGCAGCGTTGAACGAGGGAATGAGCAGTTCTTC
TRBV7-3	TRBJ2-3	TRBD2	.	CASSTTSGGAGDTQYF	TGTGCCAGCAGCACTACTAGCGGGGGGGCCGGAGATACGCAGTATTTT
TRBV4-1	TRBJ1-4	.	many	CASSPRTPLSGEKLFF	TGCGCCAGCAGCCCCCGGACTCCCCTTAGCGGTGAAAAACTGTTTTTT
TRBV18	TRBJ1-2	.	many	CASSPGVTLLGYGYTF	TGTGCCAGCTCACCCGGGGTCACATTGCTGGGCTATGGCTACACCTTC
TRBV20-1	TRBJ1-6	.	many	CSARDLRQANSPLHF	TGCAGTGCTAGAGATCTGCGGCAGGCGAATTCACCCCTCCACTTT
TRBV7-9	TRBJ1-4	.	many	CASSLEGGRNEKLFF	TGTGCCAGCAGCCTAGAGGGAGGCCGTAATGAAAAACTGTTTTTT
TRBV9	TRBJ1-5	.	many	CASSVGGQGLQPQHF	TGTGCCAGCAGCGTAGGGGGGCAGGGGTTACAGCCCCAGCATTTT
TRBV3-1	TRBJ2-2	.	many	CASRPQANTGELFF	TGTGCCAGCAGGCCTCAGGCGAACACCGGGGAGCTGTTTTTT
TRBV7-9	TRBJ1-3	.	many	CASSGQNLPSGNTIYF	TGTGCCAGCAGCGGACAGAATCTCCCTTCTGGAAACACCATATATTTT
TRBV11-2	TRBJ2-6	.	many	CASSLVSGSLSGANVLTF	TGTGCCAGCAGCTTAGTTTCGGGCTCCCTCTCTGGGGCCAACGTCCTGACTTTC
TRBV12-5	TRBJ1-1	.	medium-sized	CASGLVQGRTNTEAFF	TGTGCTAGTGGTTTGGTACAAGGACGTACGAACACTGAAGCTTTCTTT
TRBV20-1	TRBJ2-4	TRBD2	few	CSATRLQEGGTKNIQYF	TGCAGTGCCACTCGTTTGCAGGAGGGAGGGACCAAAAACATTCAGTACTTC
TRBV6-5	TRBJ2-1	.	.	CASSPQQGNSEQFF	TGTGCCAGCAGTCCGCAACAGGGAAACAGTGAGCAGTTCTTC
TRBV2	TRBJ2-3	TRBD2	few	CASSDIQLAGETDTQYF	TGTGCCAGCAGTGATATCCAGCTAGCGGGAGAGACAGATACGCAGTATTTT
TRBV20-1	TRBJ2-1	.	many	CSARKVRSIDEQFF	TGCAGTGCTAGAAAAGTTCGATCTATCGATGAGCAGTTCTTC
TRBV6-2/TRBV6-3	TRBJ1-4	.	many	CASSYGTYEKLFF	TGTGCCAGCAGTTATGGTACCTACGAAAAACTGTTTTTT
TRBV7-2	TRBJ2-1	TRBD1	many	CASSIRQGAYNEQFF	TGTGCCAGCAGCATCAGACAGGGGGCCTACAATGAGCAGTTCTTC
TRBV6-2/TRBV6-3	TRBJ2-3	.	medium-sized	CASQRGGTARTDTQYF	TGTGCCAGCCAACGCGGAGGGACCGCCCGGACAGATACGCAGTATTTT
TRBV4-1	TRBJ2-5	.	many	CASSQEEGSQETQYF	TGCGCCAGCAGCCAAGAAGAGGGTAGCCAAGAGACCCAGTACTTC
TRBV4-2	TRBJ1-4	TRBD1	many	CASSQPGQGEKLFF	TGTGCCAGCAGCCAACCGGGACAGGGTGAAAAACTGTTTTTT
TRBV20-1	TRBJ2-7	.	many	CSARDPRGSDEQYF	TGCAGTGCTAGAGACCCTCGGGGAAGTGACGAGCAGTACTTC
TRBV29-1	TRBJ1-2	.	.	CSVVGTSEDNYGYTF	TGCAGCGTTGTTGGGACATCCGAAGACAACTATGGCTACACCTTC
TRBV6-5	TRBJ1-5	TRBD1	many	CASSRGLRGPRNQPQHF	TGTGCCAGCAGTCGTGGGTTGAGGGGGCCTAGGAATCAGCCCCAGCATTTT
TRBV12-5	TRBJ1-5	.	many	CASGVNQPQHF	TGTGCTAGTGGTGTGAATCAGCCCCAGCATTTT
TRBV5-1	TRBJ2-7	.	many	CASSLVLSSYEQYF	TGCGCCAGCAGCTTGGTCCTAAGCTCCTACGAGCAGTACTTC
TRBV11-2	TRBJ2-5	TRBD2	many	CASSIALLADADQYF	TGTGCCAGCAGCATCGCCCTACTAGCGGACGCGGACCAGTACTTC
TRBV14	TRBJ2-7	TRBD1	.	CASSHSGGSEQYF	TGTGCCAGCAGCCATTCAGGGGGCTCCGAGCAGTACTTC
TRBV5-1	TRBJ2-7	TRBD1	.	CASSLPGGHDEQYF	TGCGCCAGCAGCTTGCCAGGGGGTCATGACGAGCAGTACTTC
TRBV9	TRBJ2-4	TRBD2	many	CASSVDLAGKNIQYF	TGTGCCAGCAGCGTAGACCTAGCGGGGAAAAACATTCAGTACTTC
TRBV10-1	TRBJ2-3	TRBD1	many	CASSESKTGGTDTQYF	TGCGCCAGCAGTGAGTCAAAGACAGGGGGCACAGATACGCAGTATTTT
TRBV7-2	TRBJ1-2	.	many	CASSPGRGQGGYTF	TGTGCCAGCAGCCCGGGGCGGGGGCAAGGTGGCTACACCTTC
TRBV30	TRBJ1-5	.	many	CAWSGQKNQPQHF	TGTGCCTGGAGTGGACAGAAAAATCAGCCCCAGCATTTT
TRBV15	TRBJ1-4	.	.	CATSRNSGRINEKLFF	TGTGCCACCAGCAGAAATTCGGGACGGATAAATGAAAAACTGTTTTTT
TRBV7-9	TRBJ2-7	.	many	CASSQGRSEINEQYF	TGTGCCAGCAGCCAGGGGAGGAGTGAAATCAACGAGCAGTACTTC
TRBV3-1	TRBJ2-7	TRBD1	many	CASRQGAYEQYF	TGTGCCAGCAGACAGGGGGCCTACGAGCAGTACTTC
TRBV6-1	TRBJ2-7	TRBD2	few	CASSESVAGDGYEQYF	TGTGCCAGCAGTGAAAGTGTAGCGGGAGATGGTTACGAGCAGTACTTC
TRBV20-1	TRBJ2-1	TRBD2	many	CSARWGAGVEEQFF	TGCAGTGCTAGATGGGGTGCGGGGGTTGAGGAGCAGTTCTTC
TRBV12-3/TRBV12-4	TRBJ1-5	.	many	CASSVGAVGQPQHF	TGTGCCAGCAGTGTAGGCGCGGTGGGACAGCCCCAGCATTTT
TRBV29-1	TRBJ2-1	TRBD2	medium-sized	CSAPLAGGDNEQFF	TGCAGCGCCCCACTAGCGGGAGGAGACAATGAGCAGTTCTTC